These T cell receptor beta chains were read from a single sample in a study of beta chain features in type 1 diabetes. This table comes from immunoSEQ multiplex PCR, and its TCRdb copy is limited to in-frame clones, with some not included. The sample includes roughly 150,000 clones, approximately 8.8% of them seen just once. The sequenced sample was central memory CD4+ T cells from blood. These receptors originate from a woman in her thirties with type 1 diabetes. The CDR3 runs from the conserved cysteine through the conserved F or W. The D gene is left open where the match is weak. Expanded clones are given a class, and other clones once, few, many or no size at all.

clone_size	v_call	d_call	j_call	cdr3_nt	cdr3_aa
few	TRBV7-9	.	TRBJ2-2	TGTGCCAGCAGCTTACTAGTGAGCGGGGAGCTGTTTTTT	CASSLLVSGELFF
.	TRBV7-9	.	TRBJ2-1	TGTGCCAGCAGCCCAGGACAGACCCACAATGAGCAGTTCTTC	CASSPGQTHNEQFF
.	TRBV5-1	.	TRBJ1-5	TGCGCCAGCAGCAACCAGGGAGGTCAGCCCCAGCATTTT	CASSNQGGQPQHF
few	TRBV11-2	TRBD1	TRBJ2-2	TGTGCCAGCAGCTGGACAGGGGGCACTGGCGGGGAGCTGTTTTTT	CASSWTGGTGGELFF
.	TRBV7-9	TRBD1	TRBJ2-7	TGTGCCAGCAGCTTAACCCAGGGGGCGACTGGTGCCTACGAGCAGTACTTC	CASSLTQGATGAYEQYF
few	TRBV7-2	.	TRBJ2-3	TGTGCCAGCAGCTTATTTAGGGGAGGAGATACGCAGTATTTT	CASSLFRGGDTQYF
.	TRBV28	TRBD1	TRBJ2-7	TGTGCCAGCAGTTCCCACGGACAGGGGGCCTACGAGCAGTACTTC	CASSSHGQGAYEQYF
.	TRBV18	.	TRBJ2-5	TGTGCCAGCTCAGACTACGCCCAAGAGACCCAGTACTTC	CASSDYAQETQYF
.	TRBV28	TRBD2	TRBJ2-4	TGTGCCAGCAGTTTTGGTCGACTAGCTAGGCAAAACATTCAGTACTTC	CASSFGRLARQNIQYF
.	TRBV30	.	TRBJ1-1	TGTGCTAACAGGGATCAAAGATCTTTCCTCACTGAAGCTTTCTTT	CANRDQRSFLTEAFF
few	TRBV25-1	TRBD2	TRBJ2-3	TGTGCCAGCAGGGGGGGGAGAAGCACAGATACGCAGTATTTT	CASRGGRSTDTQYF
.	TRBV5-4	TRBD2	TRBJ2-1	TGTGCCAGCAGTTATAGCGGGGACGAGCAGTTCTTC	CASSYSGDEQFF
.	TRBV6-5	TRBD1	TRBJ1-2	TGTGCCAGCAGTTACCCCGGGACAGGGAACGGCTACACCTTC	CASSYPGTGNGYTF
.	TRBV5-1	.	TRBJ1-2	TGCGCCAGCAGCCCCCAGCGGGCTGGCTACACCTTC	CASSPQRAGYTF
.	TRBV7-2	.	TRBJ1-1	TGTGCCAGCAGCTTAGACTTCGGGGGAACTGACACTGAAGCTTTCTTT	CASSLDFGGTDTEAFF
few	TRBV19	TRBD1	TRBJ2-7	TGTGCCAGTAGTGCCTCTGGACAGGGGGGTTACGAGCAGTACTTC	CASSASGQGGYEQYF
many	TRBV6-6	TRBD1	TRBJ2-7	TGTGCCAGCAGTGAGGTCCGGACAGGGGATTACGAGCAGTACTTC	CASSEVRTGDYEQYF
.	TRBV7-9	.	TRBJ1-1	TGTGCCAGCAGCCGGGAAATTGAAGCTTTCTTT	CASSREIEAFF
few	TRBV29-1	TRBD2	TRBJ2-2	TGCAGCGTTGATACTAGCGGGACGGGCGGGGAGCTGTTTTTT	CSVDTSGTGGELFF
.	TRBV5-6	.	TRBJ2-2	TGTGCCAGCAGCTTGGTGGGCCAGGTTAACACCGGGGAGCTGTTTTTT	CASSLVGQVNTGELFF
.	TRBV18	.	TRBJ1-1	TGTGCCAGCTCACCGGACAGAGCCACTGAAGCTTTCTTT	CASSPDRATEAFF
.	TRBV29-1	.	TRBJ2-1	TGCAGCGTTACCAGAGATTTGAGGAGCAATGAGCAGTTCTTC	CSVTRDLRSNEQFF
.	TRBV28	TRBD1	TRBJ1-2	TGTGCCAGCAGTTTCCCATCGGGACAGGGAGTGGGCTACACCTTC	CASSFPSGQGVGYTF
many	TRBV4-1	TRBD2	TRBJ2-5	TGCGCCAGCAGCCAGTCGGGACTAGCGATCCAAGAGACCCAGTACTTC	CASSQSGLAIQETQYF
.	TRBV5-1	TRBD2	TRBJ2-3	TGCGCCAGCAGAGGAACTAGCGGGAGTAGTACAGATACGCAGTATTTT	CASRGTSGSSTDTQYF
few	TRBV29-1	.	TRBJ2-2	TGCAGCGTTGGCCAGGACATAGCGAACACCGGGGAGCTGTTTTTT	CSVGQDIANTGELFF
.	TRBV2	TRBD2	TRBJ2-7	TGTGCCAGCAGTGAACGGGCTAGCGGGAACTACGAGCAGTACTTC	CASSERASGNYEQYF
.	TRBV18	TRBD1	TRBJ2-1	TGTGCCAGCTCAATCACAGGGGGCTCCTACAATGAGCAGTTCTTC	CASSITGGSYNEQFF
.	TRBV4-1	TRBD1	TRBJ2-7	TGCGCCAGCAGCAGGGACAGCTCAGGGGTTTTAGAGCAGTACTTC	CASSRDSSGVLEQYF
many	TRBV2	TRBD2	TRBJ2-2	TGTGCCAGGCCCGGGACTAGCGGCACCGGGGAGCTGTTTTTT	CARPGTSGTGELFF
few	TRBV11-2	TRBD1	TRBJ2-5	TGTGCCAGCAGCTTAGCCCCGACAGGGGGTCAAGAGACCCAGTACTTC	CASSLAPTGGQETQYF
.	TRBV7-2	TRBD2	TRBJ2-4	TGTGCCAGCAGCGGTACACTAGGACTAGCTGGCATTCAGTACTTC	CASSGTLGLAGIQYF
.	TRBV29-1	TRBD1	TRBJ1-2	TGCAGCGTTGAAATGGGACAGGGTCGGATCGGCTACACCTTC	CSVEMGQGRIGYTF
.	TRBV29-1	.	TRBJ1-2	TGCAGCGTTGAAAGTCCAGCTATCGGGACATTGGATGGCTACACCTTC	CSVESPAIGTLDGYTF
few	TRBV14	TRBD2	TRBJ2-1	TGTGCCAGCAGCCTGAACCTAGGACTAGCGGAGTACAATGAGCAGTTCTTC	CASSLNLGLAEYNEQFF
few	TRBV28	TRBD1	TRBJ1-2	TGTGCCAGCAGTGCTCCGGGACAGGGGTATTATGGCTACACCTTC	CASSAPGQGYYGYTF
few	TRBV7-2	.	TRBJ2-7	TGTGCCAGCAGCTTCTCTAAAACCTACGAGCAGTACTTC	CASSFSKTYEQYF
few	TRBV19	.	TRBJ1-2	TGTGCCAGTAGTCCCCGCGGAAGCGACTATGGCTACACCTTC	CASSPRGSDYGYTF
few	TRBV12-5	TRBD1	TRBJ2-7	TGTGCTAGTGGTTTGGTAATAGTAGGGCAGGGGGCGAACGAGCAGTACTTC	CASGLVIVGQGANEQYF
few	TRBV13	TRBD1	TRBJ1-1	TGTGCCAGCAGCTCATATCTCACAGGGGGCGACACTGAAGCTTTCTTT	CASSSYLTGGDTEAFF
few	TRBV11-3	.	TRBJ1-2	TGTGCCAGCAGCTCTCGGGGGGTGAACTATGGCTACACCTTC	CASSSRGVNYGYTF
.	TRBV7-3	TRBD1	TRBJ2-4	TGTGCCAGCAGCCAGAGGGCAGGGGGCATGGACATTCAGTACTTC	CASSQRAGGMDIQYF
.	TRBV7-3	TRBD2	TRBJ2-3	TGTGCCAGCAGCCCCCGGGACTACCGAGATACGCAGTATTTT	CASSPRDYRDTQYF
few	TRBV9	.	TRBJ1-4	TGTGCCAGCAGCGTAGACTTCGCAGGGCAACTGTTTTTT	CASSVDFAGQLFF
.	TRBV18	.	TRBJ2-3	TGTGCCAGCTCACCACAATCCCAGGGGTCAGATACGCAGTATTTT	CASSPQSQGSDTQYF
.	TRBV11-2	.	TRBJ1-2	TGTGCCAGCAGCCGGGTCCTGGGTCATGGCTACACCTTC	CASSRVLGHGYTF
.	TRBV19	.	TRBJ2-1	TGTGCCAGTTCTGCCAGGGATATCCCCAATGAGCAGTTCTTC	CASSARDIPNEQFF
.	TRBV5-1	TRBD2	TRBJ2-7	TGCGCCAGCAGCGCCGGAGGAGCGGGAGGCGAGCAGTACTTC	CASSAGGAGGEQYF
.	TRBV19	TRBD1	TRBJ1-2	TGTGCCAGTAGTCTTCAGGGGGCGAGCTACTCGGGCTACACCTTC	CASSLQGASYSGYTF
.	TRBV5-1	.	TRBJ1-4	TGCGCCAGCAGGCCCCGGTGGGGGCCGCTTAATGAAAAACTGTTTTTT	CASRPRWGPLNEKLFF
few	TRBV7-9	.	TRBJ2-7	TGTGCCAGCAGCGGCCGCAGCTACGAGCAGTACTTC	CASSGRSYEQYF
few	TRBV7-2	.	TRBJ1-4	TGTGCCAGCAGCTCAGGGACTGCATGGGCCAATGAAAAACTGTTTTTT	CASSSGTAWANEKLFF
.	TRBV2	TRBD1	TRBJ2-7	TGTGCCAGCAGTTGGACAGGGCCCGAGCAGTACTTC	CASSWTGPEQYF
.	TRBV19	.	TRBJ2-1	TGTGCCAGTAGTATTTCCATTTACAATGAGCAGTTCTTC	CASSISIYNEQFF
.	TRBV29-1	.	TRBJ1-4	TGCAGCGTTGTACGGGGGGCTGGTGAAAAACTGTTTTTT	CSVVRGAGEKLFF
few	TRBV6-5	.	TRBJ1-1	TGTGCCACAAACAGGGCCACTGAAGCTTTCTTT	CATNRATEAFF
.	TRBV15	.	TRBJ2-2	TGTGCCACCAGCAGAGATCGAGGAGCGCGTAACACCGGGGAGCTGTTTTTT	CATSRDRGARNTGELFF
.	TRBV2	TRBD1	TRBJ2-2	TGTGCCAGCATCGACAGGGCGACCACCGGGGAGCTGTTTTTT	CASIDRATTGELFF